This is a list of T cell receptor beta chains from one sample in a study of blood T cell repertoires in COVID-19. TCRdb's table, derived via immunoSEQ multiplex PCR, lists solely in-frame clones and lacks some. This table holds under 350,000 clones, around 86% found once. Sequencing used peripheral blood. The receptors derive from a young man with active or convalescent COVID-19. Each CDR3 is given with its conserved first and last residue. The D gene is left open where the match is weak. Not every row has a clone size; where given, it reads once, few, many or a size class.

CDR3 protein,CDR3 DNA,V gene,clone size,D gene,J gene
CASVPEAYQETQYF,TGTGCCAGCGTCCCGGAAGCGTACCAAGAGACCCAGTACTTC,TRBV28,once,NA,TRBJ2-5
CASSVAGTSVNEQFF,TGTGCCAGCAGCGTTGCCGGGACTAGCGTCAATGAGCAGTTCTTC,TRBV9,NA,TRBD2,TRBJ2-1
CATSDPDTGELFF,TGTGCCACCAGTGATCCAGACACCGGGGAGCTGTTTTTT,TRBV24-1,once,NA,TRBJ2-2
CASSYGQETAGYGYTF,TGCGCCAGCAGCTACGGACAGGAAACGGCTGGCTATGGCTACACCTTC,TRBV5-1,NA,TRBD1,TRBJ1-2
CASNFGQGNYGYTF,TGTGCCAGCAACTTTGGACAGGGAAACTATGGCTACACCTTC,TRBV5-5,few,TRBD1,TRBJ1-2
CASSQERGQGERPLHF,TGTGCCAGCAGCCAAGAGCGGGGACAGGGCGAAAGACCCCTCCACTTT,TRBV4-2,few,TRBD1,TRBJ1-6
CASSISWDRFYEQYF,TGTGCCAGTAGTATTAGTTGGGACAGATTCTACGAGCAGTACTTC,TRBV19,once,TRBD1,TRBJ2-7
CASSLGGGDTEAFF,TGTGCCAGCAGCTTGGGAGGGGGGGACACTGAAGCTTTCTTT,TRBV5-4,NA,NA,TRBJ1-1
CASSIGGGKDEQYF,TGTGCCAGTAGTATAGGGGGGGGTAAGGACGAGCAGTACTTC,TRBV19,NA,TRBD2,TRBJ2-7
CASSPPGVVMNTEAFF,TGTGCCAGCAGCCCCCCGGGGGTCGTAATGAACACTGAAGCTTTCTTT,TRBV5-4,NA,NA,TRBJ1-1
CASSPGGTEAFF,TGTGCCAGCAGCCCGGGAGGCACTGAAGCTTTCTTT,TRBV5-4,few,NA,TRBJ1-1
CASSLSGTGGSTEAFF,TGTGCCAGCAGTTTATCCGGGACAGGGGGGAGCACTGAAGCTTTCTTT,TRBV27,NA,TRBD1,TRBJ1-1
CASRKTANYGYTF,TGTGCCAGCAGAAAGACAGCTAACTATGGCTACACCTTC,TRBV12-3/TRBV12-4,NA,NA,TRBJ1-2
CASSLVRTSVNSPLHF,TGTGCCAGCAGTTTAGTCAGGACATCGGTTAATTCACCCCTCCACTTT,TRBV28,NA,NA,TRBJ1-6
CATGTGYGYTF,TGTGCCACCGGGACAGGCTATGGCTACACCTTC,TRBV24-1,NA,TRBD1,TRBJ1-2
CASSLPSTDTQYF,TGTGCCAGCAGCCTCCCTAGCACAGATACGCAGTATTTT,TRBV11-1,NA,NA,TRBJ2-3
CASSELGVGTDTQYF,TGTGCCAGCAGCGAGTTAGGAGTTGGCACAGATACGCAGTATTTT,TRBV7-9,NA,NA,TRBJ2-3
CASNRDRVNQETQYF,TGTGCCAGCAACCGGGACAGGGTAAACCAAGAGACCCAGTACTTC,TRBV6-6,NA,TRBD1,TRBJ2-5
CASSLGQGSYNEQFF,TGTGCCAGCAGCTTAGGGCAGGGTTCCTACAATGAGCAGTTCTTC,TRBV7-8,NA,NA,TRBJ2-1
CASSQYGTAGGFYNEQFF,TGTGCCAGCAGCCAATATGGCACCGCGGGGGGATTTTACAATGAGCAGTTCTTC,TRBV7-9,NA,TRBD2,TRBJ2-1
CASSILTSGSYNEQFF,TGTGCCAGTAGTATTCTCACTAGCGGGAGTTACAATGAGCAGTTCTTC,TRBV19,NA,TRBD2,TRBJ2-1
CASSRDTSRYTEAFF,TGTGCCAGCAGCCGTGACACCTCTCGGTACACTGAAGCTTTCTTT,TRBV7-9,NA,NA,TRBJ1-1
CASSQEVAGVAWQFF,TGTGCCAGCAGCCAGGAAGTCGCGGGAGTAGCTTGGCAGTTCTTC,TRBV7-9,NA,TRBD2,TRBJ2-1
CASSQGGVGSPLHF,TGTGCCAGCAGCCAAGGCGGGGTAGGCTCACCCCTCCACTTT,TRBV7-3,NA,NA,TRBJ1-6
CAGGRGFDTQYF,TGTGCCGGGGGTAGAGGGTTTGATACGCAGTATTTT,TRBV30,once,NA,TRBJ2-3
CASSLTSGGPQETQYF,TGTGCCAGCAGCTTAACTAGCGGGGGGCCACAAGAGACCCAGTACTTC,TRBV7-3,NA,TRBD2,TRBJ2-5
CASSLGHLNTEAFF,TGTGCCAGCAGCCTTGGACATCTGAACACTGAAGCTTTCTTT,TRBV9,NA,NA,TRBJ1-1
CASSQGGAYEQYF,TGCGCCAGCAGCCAAGGGGGGGCCTACGAGCAGTACTTC,TRBV4-1,NA,NA,TRBJ2-7
CATSDHTGGRFNEQFF,TGTGCCACCAGTGATCACACAGGCGGTAGGTTCAATGAGCAGTTCTTC,TRBV24-1,once,NA,TRBJ2-1
CAIKAGRAPYEQYF,TGTGCCATCAAGGCTGGCAGGGCACCCTACGAGCAGTACTTC,TRBV10-3,NA,NA,TRBJ2-7
CASSHTTGGLLGNTIYF,TGTGCCAGCTCACATACTACGGGGGGCCTCCTTGGAAACACCATATATTTT,TRBV18,NA,NA,TRBJ1-3
CSASSDRGNIQYF,TGCAGTGCTAGTTCGGACAGGGGTAACATTCAGTACTTC,TRBV20-1,NA,TRBD1,TRBJ2-4
CASSYISTIMNTEAFF,TGTGCCAGCAGCTATATTTCGACAATTATGAACACTGAAGCTTTCTTT,TRBV7-2,NA,NA,TRBJ1-1
CASSQVESSSYEQYF,TGTGCCAGCAGCCAAGTTGAGTCGAGCTCCTACGAGCAGTACTTC,TRBV4-2,NA,NA,TRBJ2-7
CASSLTGLRSSGANVLTF,TGTGCCAGCAGTTTAACAGGCCTCAGGTCATCTGGGGCCAACGTCCTGACTTTC,TRBV28,NA,NA,TRBJ2-6
CASSIRRTGDEKLFF,TGTGCCAGTAGTATTAGGAGGACAGGGGATGAAAAACTGTTTTTT,TRBV19,NA,TRBD1,TRBJ1-4
CASSQGSANEKLFF,TGTGCCAGTTCTCAGGGGTCGGCTAATGAAAAACTGTTTTTT,TRBV19,once,NA,TRBJ1-4
CASSRSGSSYEQYF,TGCGCCAGCAGCCGTAGCGGGAGCTCCTACGAGCAGTACTTC,TRBV5-1,NA,TRBD2,TRBJ2-7
CASSPRVANEKLFF,TGTGCCAGCAGCCCCAGGGTGGCTAATGAAAAACTGTTTTTT,TRBV3-1/TRBV3-2,NA,NA,TRBJ1-4
CATRDRKSDEQFF,TGTGCCACAAGGGACAGGAAAAGCGATGAGCAGTTCTTC,TRBV19,once,TRBD1,TRBJ2-1
CSVGPGGFQETQYF,TGCAGCGTTGGTCCAGGGGGCTTCCAAGAGACCCAGTACTTC,TRBV29-1,NA,TRBD1,TRBJ2-5
CAWSVPAGTNTGELFF,TGTGCCTGGAGTGTACCGGCGGGTACGAACACCGGGGAGCTGTTTTTT,TRBV30,once,NA,TRBJ2-2
CAISERGGEDTQYF,TGTGCCATCAGTGAAAGAGGGGGCGAAGATACGCAGTATTTT,TRBV10-3,NA,TRBD1,TRBJ2-3
CASSQVTGSTYEQYF,TGTGCCAGCAGCCAAGTAACGGGTTCCACCTACGAGCAGTACTTC,TRBV4-2,NA,NA,TRBJ2-7
CASSFSPVNTGELFF,TGTGCCAGCAGTTTCTCTCCGGTCAACACCGGGGAGCTGTTTTTT,TRBV27,NA,NA,TRBJ2-2
CASSPGGYGYTF,TGTGCCAGCAGTCCAGGGGGCTATGGCTACACCTTC,TRBV28,NA,TRBD1,TRBJ1-2
CASSPRSYGELFF,TGTGCCAGCTCACCCAGGTCGTACGGGGAGCTGTTTTTT,TRBV18,NA,NA,TRBJ2-2
CASSSSSSGRLMSSYNEQFF,TGTGCCAGCAGCTCCTCGAGTAGCGGCCGATTGATGAGCTCCTACAATGAGCAGTTCTTC,TRBV7-3,NA,NA,TRBJ2-1
CASSWTGDNSPLHF,TGTGCCAGCAGTTGGACAGGGGATAATTCACCCCTCCACTTT,TRBV2,NA,TRBD1,TRBJ1-6
CASSLSGAWGTEAFF,TGTGCCAGCAGTTTATCAGGGGCCTGGGGCACTGAAGCTTTCTTT,TRBV27,NA,NA,TRBJ1-1
CASSLVPENIQYF,TGTGCCAGCAGCTTAGTTCCCGAGAACATTCAGTACTTC,TRBV13,NA,NA,TRBJ2-4
CASSRDRVDEQFF,TGTGCCAGCAGCCGGGACAGGGTCGATGAGCAGTTCTTC,TRBV9,once,TRBD1,TRBJ2-1
CASKAGGADTQYF,TGTGCCAGTAAGGCGGGAGGGGCGGATACGCAGTATTTT,TRBV19,NA,TRBD2,TRBJ2-3
CASSLVSTSGKNTQYF,TGTGCCAGCAGCTTAGTCTCGACTAGCGGGAAAAATACGCAGTATTTT,TRBV7-2,once,TRBD2,TRBJ2-3
CASSSRDRGTGGYTF,TGTGCCAGCAGCAGCAGAGACAGGGGAACTGGCGGCTACACCTTC,TRBV11-3,NA,TRBD1,TRBJ1-2